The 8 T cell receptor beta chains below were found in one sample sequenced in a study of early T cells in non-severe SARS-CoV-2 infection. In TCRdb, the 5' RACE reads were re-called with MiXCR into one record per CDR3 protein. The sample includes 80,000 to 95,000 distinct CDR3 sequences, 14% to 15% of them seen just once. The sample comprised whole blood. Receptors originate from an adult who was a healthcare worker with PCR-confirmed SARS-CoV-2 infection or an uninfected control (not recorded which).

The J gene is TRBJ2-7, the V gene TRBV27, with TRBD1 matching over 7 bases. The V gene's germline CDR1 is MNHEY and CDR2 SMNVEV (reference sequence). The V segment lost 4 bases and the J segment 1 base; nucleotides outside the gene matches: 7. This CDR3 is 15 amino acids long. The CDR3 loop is CASSSRQGSSYEQYF. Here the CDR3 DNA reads TGTGCCAGCAGTTCCCGACAGGGATCGTCCTACGAGCAGTACTTC.

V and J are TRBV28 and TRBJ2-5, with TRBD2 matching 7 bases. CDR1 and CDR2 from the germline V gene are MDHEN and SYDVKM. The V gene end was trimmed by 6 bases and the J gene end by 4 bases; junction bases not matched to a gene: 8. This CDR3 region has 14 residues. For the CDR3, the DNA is TGTGCCAGCAGGCTAGCGGATGGGAGAGAGACCCAGTACTTC. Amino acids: CASRLADGRETQYF.

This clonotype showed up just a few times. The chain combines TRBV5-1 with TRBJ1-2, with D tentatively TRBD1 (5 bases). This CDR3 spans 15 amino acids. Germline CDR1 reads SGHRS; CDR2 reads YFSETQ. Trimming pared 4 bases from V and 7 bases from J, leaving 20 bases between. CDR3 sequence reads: CASSPEPGQGSGYTF. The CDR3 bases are TGCGCCAGCAGCCCGGAGCCGGGGCAGGGCTCTGGCTACACCTTC.

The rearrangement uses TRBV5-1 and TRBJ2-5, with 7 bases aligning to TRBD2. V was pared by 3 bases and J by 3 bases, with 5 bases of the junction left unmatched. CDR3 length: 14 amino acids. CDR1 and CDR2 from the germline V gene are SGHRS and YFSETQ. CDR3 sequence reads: CASSSLSGEETQYF. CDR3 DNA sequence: TGCGCCAGCAGCTCCTTAAGCGGGGAAGAGACCCAGTACTTC.

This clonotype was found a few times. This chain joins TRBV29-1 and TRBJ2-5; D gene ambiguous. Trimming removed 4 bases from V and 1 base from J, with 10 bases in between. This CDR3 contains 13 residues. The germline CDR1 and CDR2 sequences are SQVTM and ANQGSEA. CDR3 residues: CSVGDDIQETQYF. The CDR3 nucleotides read TGCAGCGTTGGCGATGATATCCAAGAGACCCAGTACTTC.

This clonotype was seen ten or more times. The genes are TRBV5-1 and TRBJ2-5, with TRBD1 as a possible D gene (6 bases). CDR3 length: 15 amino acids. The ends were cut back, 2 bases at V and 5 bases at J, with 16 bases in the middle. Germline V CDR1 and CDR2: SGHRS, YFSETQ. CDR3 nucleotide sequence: TGCGCCAGCAGCTTATGGGACCCCCAGGGGGAGACCCAGTACTTC. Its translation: CASSLWDPQGETQYF. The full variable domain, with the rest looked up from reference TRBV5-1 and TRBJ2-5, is KAGVTQTPRYLIKTRGQQVTLSCSPISGHRSVSWYQQTPGQGLQFLFEYFSETQRNKGNFPGRFSGRQFSNSRSEMNVSTLELGDSALYLCASSLWDPQGETQYFGPGTRLLVL.

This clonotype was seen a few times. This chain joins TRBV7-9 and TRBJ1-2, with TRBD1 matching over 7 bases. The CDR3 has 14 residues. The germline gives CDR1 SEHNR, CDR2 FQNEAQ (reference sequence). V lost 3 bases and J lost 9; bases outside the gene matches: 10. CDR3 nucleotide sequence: TGTGCCAGCAGCTTTGGCGGGACAGATGATCGCTACACCTTC. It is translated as CASSFGGTDDRYTF.

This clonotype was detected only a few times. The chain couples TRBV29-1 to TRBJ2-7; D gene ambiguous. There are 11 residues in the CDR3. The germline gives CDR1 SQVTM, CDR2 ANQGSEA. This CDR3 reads CSGGSSYEQYF. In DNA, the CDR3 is TGCAGTGGTGGCAGCTCCTACGAGCAGTACTTC.